This T cell receptor beta chain was found in a study of PD-L1 blockade in urothelial cancer. The wider study: T cells numbered a median of around 140,000 in the blood samples.

TCRdb keeps only in-frame clones here, not all; method: immunoSEQ multiplex PCR. Of about 51,000 clones listed, more than 75% are singletons. In this sample, this clone turned up a few times. Time point indicated: peripheral blood 6 weeks after treatment start. The ends were cut back, 0 bases at V and 2 bases at J, with 9 bases in the middle. CDR3 length: 15 residues. The germline V gene encodes CDR1 LGHNA and CDR2 YNFKEQ. Material: PBMCs, obtained around atezolizumab (anti-PD-L1) treatment. This clonotype was sampled from a man aged 55 to 70 with urothelial cancer. The V and J genes are TRBV4-2 and TRBJ2-3; D unresolved. Here the CDR3 reads CASSQDFPFTDTQYF. CDR3 DNA sequence: TGTGCCAGCAGCCAAGATTTCCCCTTCACAGATACGCAGTATTTT.